The source of this T cell receptor (beta chain) is a study of blood T cell repertoires in COVID-19. Across the study: Acute-phase and convalescent COVID-19 samples originated in the United States, Italy and Spain.

The V end was cut by 0 bases, the J end by 8 bases, with 4 bases between. CDR1 LGHNA and CDR2 YSLEER come from the germline V gene. The CDR3 length is 12 residues. Two negative PCRs, clearance, or symptom resolution were required of recovered Cohort 3 donors. Some clones are missing from TCRdb's copy, which holds only in-frame ones; the method was immunoSEQ multiplex PCR. The profile shows roughly 230,000 clones, more than 65% of them singletons. Sequences were obtained from PBMCs or T cells enriched from blood (not recorded which). The chain combines TRBV4-3 with TRBJ2-2; D is ambiguous. The receptor comes from a man aged 50 to 60 who had recovered from COVID-19. The CDR3 sequence is CASSQDVGELFF. CDR3 nucleotides: TGCGCCAGCAGCCAAGATGTAGGGGAGCTGTTTTTT.